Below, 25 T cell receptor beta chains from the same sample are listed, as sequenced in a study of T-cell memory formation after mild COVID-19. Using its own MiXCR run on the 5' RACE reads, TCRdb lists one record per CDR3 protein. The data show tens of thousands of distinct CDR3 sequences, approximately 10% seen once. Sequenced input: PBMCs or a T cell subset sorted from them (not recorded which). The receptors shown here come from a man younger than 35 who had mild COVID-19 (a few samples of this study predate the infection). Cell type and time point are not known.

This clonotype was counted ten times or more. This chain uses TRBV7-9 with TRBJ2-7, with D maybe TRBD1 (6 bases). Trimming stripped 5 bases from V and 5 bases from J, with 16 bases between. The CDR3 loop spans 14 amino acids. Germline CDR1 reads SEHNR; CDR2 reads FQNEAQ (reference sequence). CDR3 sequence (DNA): TGTGCCAGCAGCCCCCGACAGGAATCCCACGAGCAGTACTTC. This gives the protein CASSPRQESHEQYF.

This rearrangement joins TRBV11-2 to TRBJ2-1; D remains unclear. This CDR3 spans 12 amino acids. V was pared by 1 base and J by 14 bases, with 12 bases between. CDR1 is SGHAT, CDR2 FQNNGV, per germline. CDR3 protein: CASSLAGPDKFF. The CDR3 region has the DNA TGTGCCAGCAGCTTAGCCGGGCCGGATAAGTTCTTC.

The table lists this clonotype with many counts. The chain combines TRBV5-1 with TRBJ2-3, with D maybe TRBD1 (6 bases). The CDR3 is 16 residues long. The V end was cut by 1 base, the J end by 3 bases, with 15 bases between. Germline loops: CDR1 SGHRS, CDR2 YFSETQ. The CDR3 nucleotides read TGCGCCAGCAGCTTGATGTCAGGGGATCAGACAGATACGCAGTATTTT. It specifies CASSLMSGDQTDTQYF.

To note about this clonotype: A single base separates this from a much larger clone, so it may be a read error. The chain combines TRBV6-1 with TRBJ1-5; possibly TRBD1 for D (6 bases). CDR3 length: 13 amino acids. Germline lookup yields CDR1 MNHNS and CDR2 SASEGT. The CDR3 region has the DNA TGTGCCAGCACCCCGGGGGGGGCCCAGCCCCAGCAATTT. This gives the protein CASTPGGAQPQQF.

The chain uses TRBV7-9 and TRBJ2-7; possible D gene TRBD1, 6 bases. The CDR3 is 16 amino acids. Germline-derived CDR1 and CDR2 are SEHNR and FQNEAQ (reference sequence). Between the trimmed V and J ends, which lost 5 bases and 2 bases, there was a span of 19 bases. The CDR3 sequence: CASSPARTVTPYEQYF. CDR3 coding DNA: TGTGCCAGCAGCCCCGCGCGGACAGTGACCCCCTACGAGCAGTACTTC.

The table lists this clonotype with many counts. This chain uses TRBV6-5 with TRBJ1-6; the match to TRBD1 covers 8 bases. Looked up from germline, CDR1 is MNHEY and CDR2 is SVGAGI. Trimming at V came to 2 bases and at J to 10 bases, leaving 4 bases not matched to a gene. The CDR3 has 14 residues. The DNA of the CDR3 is TGTGCCAGCAGTTACGCACAGGGGGTCTCACCCCTCCACTTT. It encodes CASSYAQGVSPLHF.

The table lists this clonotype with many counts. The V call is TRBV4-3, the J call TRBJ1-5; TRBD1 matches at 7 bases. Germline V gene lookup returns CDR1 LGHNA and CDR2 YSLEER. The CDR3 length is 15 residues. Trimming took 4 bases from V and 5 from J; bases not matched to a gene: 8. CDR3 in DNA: TGCGCCAGCAGCCCAACAGGGGACAGTTATCAGCCCCAGCATTTT. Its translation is CASSPTGDSYQPQHF.

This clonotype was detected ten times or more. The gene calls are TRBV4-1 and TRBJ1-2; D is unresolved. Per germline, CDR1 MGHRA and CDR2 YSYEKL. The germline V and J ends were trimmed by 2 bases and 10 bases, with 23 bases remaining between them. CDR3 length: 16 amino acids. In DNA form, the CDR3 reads TGCGCCAGCAGCCAACGGAGTCGTGGCGGTAGGGAGGACTACACCTTC. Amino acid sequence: CASSQRSRGGREDYTF.

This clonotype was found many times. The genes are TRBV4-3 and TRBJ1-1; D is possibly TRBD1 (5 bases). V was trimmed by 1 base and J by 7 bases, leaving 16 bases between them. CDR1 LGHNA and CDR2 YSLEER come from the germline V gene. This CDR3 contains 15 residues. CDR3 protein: CASSQVGRGGDEAFF. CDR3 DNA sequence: TGCGCCAGCAGCCAAGTAGGTCGCGGGGGGGATGAAGCTTTCTTT.

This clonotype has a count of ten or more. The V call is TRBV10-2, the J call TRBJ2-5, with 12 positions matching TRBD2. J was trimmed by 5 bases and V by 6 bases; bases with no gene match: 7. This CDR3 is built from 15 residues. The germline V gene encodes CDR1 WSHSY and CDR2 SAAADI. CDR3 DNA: TGCGCCAGCAGAACTAGCGGGGGGCAGGGGGAGACCCAGTACTTC. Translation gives CASRTSGGQGETQYF.

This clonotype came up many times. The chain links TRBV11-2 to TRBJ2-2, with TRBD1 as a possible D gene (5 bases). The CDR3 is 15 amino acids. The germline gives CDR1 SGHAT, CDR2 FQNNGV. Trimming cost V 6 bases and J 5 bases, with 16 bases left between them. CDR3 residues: CASSRRESGTGELFF. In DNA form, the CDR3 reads TGTGCCAGCAGTAGGCGTGAGTCAGGGACCGGGGAGCTGTTTTTT.

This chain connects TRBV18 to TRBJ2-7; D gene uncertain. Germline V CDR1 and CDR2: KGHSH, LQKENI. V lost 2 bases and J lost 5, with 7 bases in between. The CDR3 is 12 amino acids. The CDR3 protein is CASSPVNHEQYF. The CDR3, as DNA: TGTGCCAGCTCACCAGTAAACCACGAGCAGTACTTC.

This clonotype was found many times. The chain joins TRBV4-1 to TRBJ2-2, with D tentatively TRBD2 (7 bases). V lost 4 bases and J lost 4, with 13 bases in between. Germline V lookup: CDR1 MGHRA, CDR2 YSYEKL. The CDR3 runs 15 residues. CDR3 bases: TGCGCCAGCAGCCTAGGAAGGGGGGGCACCGGGGAGCTGTTTTTT. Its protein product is CASSLGRGGTGELFF.

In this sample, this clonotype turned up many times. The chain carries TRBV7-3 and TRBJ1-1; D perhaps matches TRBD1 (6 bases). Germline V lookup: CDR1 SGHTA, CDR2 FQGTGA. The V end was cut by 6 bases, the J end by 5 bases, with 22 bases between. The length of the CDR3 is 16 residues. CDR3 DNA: TGTGCCAGCAGTCAGTGGGGGGGGCCCGCAGGGACTGAAGCTTTCTTT. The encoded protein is CASSQWGGPAGTEAFF.

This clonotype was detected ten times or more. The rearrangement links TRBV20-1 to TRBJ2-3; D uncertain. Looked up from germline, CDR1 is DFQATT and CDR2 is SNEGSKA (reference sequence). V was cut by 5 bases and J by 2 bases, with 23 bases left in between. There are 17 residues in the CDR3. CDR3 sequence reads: CSAPSTSAKGYTDTQYF. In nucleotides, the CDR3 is TGCAGTGCTCCCTCCACCAGCGCCAAAGGGTACACAGATACGCAGTATTTT.

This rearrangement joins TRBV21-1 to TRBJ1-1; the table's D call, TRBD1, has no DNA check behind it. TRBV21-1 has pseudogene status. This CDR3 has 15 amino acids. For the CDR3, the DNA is TGTGCCAGCAGCAGCTTAAGACAGGGATCCACTGAAGCTTTCTTT. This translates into CASSSLRQGSTEAFF.

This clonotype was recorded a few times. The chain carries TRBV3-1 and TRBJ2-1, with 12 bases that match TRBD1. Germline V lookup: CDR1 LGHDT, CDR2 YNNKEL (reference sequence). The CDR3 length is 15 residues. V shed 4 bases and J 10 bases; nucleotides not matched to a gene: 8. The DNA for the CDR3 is TGTGCCAGCAGCCCCGGGACAGGGGGCGGAGAGGAGCAGTTCTTC. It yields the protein CASSPGTGGGEEQFF.

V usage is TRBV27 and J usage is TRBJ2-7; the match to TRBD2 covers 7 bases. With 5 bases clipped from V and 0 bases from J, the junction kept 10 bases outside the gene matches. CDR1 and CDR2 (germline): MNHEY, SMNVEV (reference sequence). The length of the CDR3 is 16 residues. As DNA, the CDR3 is TGTGCCAGCAGTCCGGCCGGGGGGAGACGCTCCTACGAGCAGTACTTC. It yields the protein CASSPAGGRRSYEQYF.

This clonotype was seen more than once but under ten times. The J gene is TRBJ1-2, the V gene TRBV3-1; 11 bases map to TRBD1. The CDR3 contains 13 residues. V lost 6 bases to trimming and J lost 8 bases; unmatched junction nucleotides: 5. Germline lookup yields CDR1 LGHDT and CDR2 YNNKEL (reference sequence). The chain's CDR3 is CASSWGQGGGYTF. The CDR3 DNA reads TGTGCCAGCAGTTGGGGACAGGGGGGCGGCTACACCTTC.

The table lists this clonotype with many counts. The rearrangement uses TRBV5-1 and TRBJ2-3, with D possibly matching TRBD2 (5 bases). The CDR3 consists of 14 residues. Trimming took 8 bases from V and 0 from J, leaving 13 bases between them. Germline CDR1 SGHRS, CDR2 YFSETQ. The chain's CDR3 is CASSEATSTDTQYF. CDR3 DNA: TGCGCCAGTTCGGAGGCCACTAGCACAGATACGCAGTATTTT.

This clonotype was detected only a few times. Here the CDR3 reads CSATTRTSGSTDTQYF. For the CDR3, the DNA is TGCAGTGCTACTACCCGGACTAGCGGGAGCACAGATACGCAGTATTTT. V is TRBV20-1 and J is TRBJ2-3; 11 bases agree with TRBD2. The CDR3 sequence is 16 residues long. The V gene end was trimmed by 4 bases and the J gene end by 0 bases; junction bases not matched to a gene: 6. Germline V gene lookup returns CDR1 DFQATT and CDR2 SNEGSKA (reference sequence).

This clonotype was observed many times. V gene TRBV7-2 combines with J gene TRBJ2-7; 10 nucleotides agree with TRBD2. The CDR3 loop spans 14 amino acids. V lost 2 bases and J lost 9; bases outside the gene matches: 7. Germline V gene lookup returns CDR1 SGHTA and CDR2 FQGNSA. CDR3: CASSLRAGGPRQYF. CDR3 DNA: TGTGCCAGCAGCTTAAGAGCGGGGGGGCCGCGGCAGTACTTC.

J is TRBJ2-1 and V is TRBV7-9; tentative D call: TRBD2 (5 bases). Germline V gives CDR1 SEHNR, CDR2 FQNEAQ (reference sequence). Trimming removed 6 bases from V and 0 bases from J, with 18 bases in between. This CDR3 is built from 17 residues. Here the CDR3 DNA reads TGTGCCAGCAGTTCCGCTCAGAGGAGGAGCTCCTACAATGAGCAGTTCTTC. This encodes CASSSAQRRSSYNEQFF.

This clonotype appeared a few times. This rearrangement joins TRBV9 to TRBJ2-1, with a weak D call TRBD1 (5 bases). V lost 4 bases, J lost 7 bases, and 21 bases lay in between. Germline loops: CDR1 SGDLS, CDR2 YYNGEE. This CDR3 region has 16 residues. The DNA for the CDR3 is TGTGCCAGCAGCCCCCTGAGCACCCTTAGGGGTAATGAGCAGTTCTTC. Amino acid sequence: CASSPLSTLRGNEQFF.

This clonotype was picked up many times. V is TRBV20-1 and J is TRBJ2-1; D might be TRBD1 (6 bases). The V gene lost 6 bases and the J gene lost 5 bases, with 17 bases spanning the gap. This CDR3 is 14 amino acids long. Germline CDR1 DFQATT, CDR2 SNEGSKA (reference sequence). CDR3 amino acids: CSADARRGNNEQFF. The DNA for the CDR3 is TGCAGTGCCGATGCGCGCAGGGGCAACAATGAGCAGTTCTTC.